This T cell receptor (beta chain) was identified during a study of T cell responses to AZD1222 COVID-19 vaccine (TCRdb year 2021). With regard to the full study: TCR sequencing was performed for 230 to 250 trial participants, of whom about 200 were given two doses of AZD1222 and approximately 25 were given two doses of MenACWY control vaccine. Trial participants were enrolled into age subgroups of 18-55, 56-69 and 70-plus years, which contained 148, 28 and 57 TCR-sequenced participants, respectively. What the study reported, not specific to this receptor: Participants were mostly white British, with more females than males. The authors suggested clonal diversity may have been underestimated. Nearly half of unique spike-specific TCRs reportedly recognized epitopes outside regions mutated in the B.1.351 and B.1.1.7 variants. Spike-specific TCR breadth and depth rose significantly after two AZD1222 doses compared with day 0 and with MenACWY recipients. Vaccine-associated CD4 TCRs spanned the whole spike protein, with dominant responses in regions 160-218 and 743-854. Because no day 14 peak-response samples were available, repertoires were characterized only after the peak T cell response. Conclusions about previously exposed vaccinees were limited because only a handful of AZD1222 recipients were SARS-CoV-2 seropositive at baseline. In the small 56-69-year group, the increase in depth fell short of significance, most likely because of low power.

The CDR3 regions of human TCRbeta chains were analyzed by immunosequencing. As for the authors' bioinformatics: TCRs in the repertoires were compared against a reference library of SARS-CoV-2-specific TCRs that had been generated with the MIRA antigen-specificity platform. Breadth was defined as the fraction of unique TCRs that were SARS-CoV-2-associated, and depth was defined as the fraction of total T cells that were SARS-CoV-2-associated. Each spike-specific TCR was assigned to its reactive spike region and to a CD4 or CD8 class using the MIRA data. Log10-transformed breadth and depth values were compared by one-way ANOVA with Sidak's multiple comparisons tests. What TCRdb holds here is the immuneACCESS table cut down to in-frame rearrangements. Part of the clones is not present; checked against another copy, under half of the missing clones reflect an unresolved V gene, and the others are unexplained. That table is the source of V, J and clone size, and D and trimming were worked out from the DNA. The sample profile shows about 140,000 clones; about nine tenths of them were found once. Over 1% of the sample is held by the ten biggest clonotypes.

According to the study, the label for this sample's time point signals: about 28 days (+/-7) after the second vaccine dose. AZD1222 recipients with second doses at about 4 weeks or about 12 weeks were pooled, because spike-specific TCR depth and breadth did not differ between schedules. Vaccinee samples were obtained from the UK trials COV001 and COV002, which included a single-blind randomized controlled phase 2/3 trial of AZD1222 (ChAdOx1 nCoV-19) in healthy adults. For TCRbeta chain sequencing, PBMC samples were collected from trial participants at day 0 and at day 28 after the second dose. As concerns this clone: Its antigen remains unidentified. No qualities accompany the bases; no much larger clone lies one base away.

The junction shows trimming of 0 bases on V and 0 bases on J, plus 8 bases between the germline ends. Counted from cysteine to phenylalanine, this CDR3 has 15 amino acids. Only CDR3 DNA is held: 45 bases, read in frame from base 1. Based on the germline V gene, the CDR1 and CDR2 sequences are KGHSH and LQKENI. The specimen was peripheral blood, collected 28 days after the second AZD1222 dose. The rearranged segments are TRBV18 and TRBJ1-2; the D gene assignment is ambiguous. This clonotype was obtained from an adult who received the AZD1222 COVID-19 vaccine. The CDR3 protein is CASSPPGLANYGYTF. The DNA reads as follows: TGTGCCAGCTCACCACCGGGGTTAGCTAACTATGGCTACACCTTC.